A single sample is the source of the 21 T cell receptor beta chains below, sequenced in a study of blood T cell repertoires in COVID-19. Repertoires were generated with immunoSEQ multiplex PCR, while TCRdb's copy carries only in-frame clones and drops some. This sample has 85,000 to 100,000 clones, with roughly 84% found just once. The sequencing sample was made of peripheral blood. The receptors were sampled from a woman aged 55 to 70 in a cohort sampled during active or convalescent COVID-19.

This chain links TRBV6-4 with TRBJ1-2; D might be TRBD1 (5 bases). The germline V and J ends were trimmed by 7 bases and 7 bases, with 7 bases remaining between them. This CDR3 contains 10 residues. Germline CDR1 reads MRHNA; CDR2 reads SNTAGT. In nucleotides, the CDR3 is TGTGCCAGCACCGGGGGTGGCTACACCTTC. The encoded protein is CASTGGGYTF.

V and J are TRBV9 and TRBJ1-6, with a possible D match to TRBD1 (6 bases). The V end lost 0 bases, the J end lost 6 bases, and 13 bases lay between the germline ends. Germline V gene sequence: CDR1 SGDLS, CDR2 YYNGEE. There are 16 residues in the CDR3. The CDR3 reads CASSVVGALGNSPLHF. The CDR3 DNA is TGTGCCAGCAGCGTAGTGGGGGCGCTGGGTAATTCACCCCTCCACTTT.

The chain combines TRBV18 with TRBJ2-5; no clear D gene. V was trimmed by 3 bases and J by 3 bases, leaving 8 bases between them. Germline values: CDR1 KGHSH, CDR2 LQKENI. This CDR3 contains 13 residues. CDR3 loop: CASSPRREETQYF. The CDR3 DNA reads as TGTGCCAGCTCACCGAGAAGAGAAGAGACCCAGTACTTC.

The genes are TRBV3-1 (or the pseudogene TRBV3-2) and TRBJ2-5; TRBD2 might be the D (6 bases). The germline V gene encodes CDR1 LGHDT and CDR2 YNNKEL (reference sequence). The CDR3 loop spans 14 amino acids. V lost 1 base and J 9 bases, leaving 15 bases between the germline ends. The CDR3 DNA reads as TGTGCCAGCAGCCAAGTAGGCGGCACGGGGGCCCAGTACTTC. It translates to CASSQVGGTGAQYF.

This chain uses TRBV6-2 or TRBV6-3 with TRBJ2-3, with D possibly matching TRBD2 (5 bases). There are 18 residues in the CDR3. With 7 bases removed from V and 0 bases from J, the gap between germline ends came to 23 bases. Looked up from germline, CDR1 is MNHEY and CDR2 is SVGEGT. Here the CDR3 reads CASIPFGNPPKSTDTQYF. CDR3 in DNA: TGTGCCAGCATCCCTTTCGGGAATCCCCCGAAGAGCACAGATACGCAGTATTTT.

J is TRBJ1-6 and V is TRBV5-1; no clear D. This CDR3 is built from 15 residues. Trimming removed 2 bases at V and 8 bases at J, with 14 bases between. Germline CDR1 is SGHRS and CDR2 is YFSETQ. CDR3: CASSFVPGSDSPLHF. The CDR3 nucleotides are TGCGCCAGCAGCTTTGTACCGGGGTCGGATTCACCCCTCCACTTT.

The chain's CDR3 is CASSLVPGGRADTQYF. The CDR3 region has the DNA TGCGCCAGCAGCTTGGTCCCAGGGGGAAGGGCAGATACGCAGTATTTT. The chain links TRBV5-1 to TRBJ2-3; 7 bases are a match to TRBD1. The germline gives CDR1 SGHRS, CDR2 YFSETQ. V shed 0 bases and J 4 bases; nucleotides not matched to a gene: 8. CDR3 size: 16 residues.

The genes are TRBV15 and TRBJ2-1; D might be TRBD2 (6 bases). This CDR3 spans 14 amino acids. Trimming pared 3 bases from V and 6 bases from J, leaving 12 bases between. Germline V gene data show CDR1 as LNHNV and CDR2 as YYDKDF (reference sequence). In DNA, the CDR3 is TGTGCCACCAGCAGCGGGGGACTTCTCAATGAGCAGTTCTTC. Its protein is CATSSGGLLNEQFF.

This chain connects TRBV4-1 to TRBJ2-7; D might be TRBD1 (5 bases). The CDR3 covers 15 residues. Germline CDR1 is MGHRA and CDR2 is YSYEKL. Trimming shortened V by 0 bases and J by 2 bases, and 11 bases separated the two germline ends. The CDR3 nucleotides are TGCGCCAGCAGCCAAGATTTTCCAGGGCCCTACGAGCAGTACTTC. Translating gives CASSQDFPGPYEQYF.

In nucleotides, the CDR3 is TGTGCCAGCAGCTTAATGTGGGAGGGCCGCAATGAGCAGTTCTTC. This encodes CASSLMWEGRNEQFF. J is TRBJ2-1 and V is TRBV11-3; 7 positions agree with TRBD2. Looked up from germline, CDR1 is SGHNT and CDR2 is YENEEA. The CDR3 sequence is 15 residues long. Unmatched junction bases numbered 7, after V lost 2 bases and J lost 6 bases.

In DNA, the CDR3 is TGCACCAGCAGCCAATCCAGAAGGGGCGAGCAGTACTTC. This encodes CTSSQSRRGEQYF. The rearrangement uses TRBV1 and TRBJ2-7; no check of the table's D call, TRBD1, against the DNA was made. TRBV1 is flagged as a pseudogene. The CDR3 length is 13 residues.

V and J are TRBV3-1 (or the pseudogene TRBV3-2) and TRBJ2-5, with D maybe TRBD2 (5 bases). This CDR3 has 18 amino acids. Trimming pared 4 bases from V and 0 bases from J, leaving 21 bases between. CDR1 and CDR2 from the germline V gene are LGHDT and YNNKEL (reference sequence). The CDR3 sequence: CASSPKRVGPLYQETQYF. The CDR3 DNA reads as TGTGCCAGCAGCCCCAAGAGGGTAGGACCCTTATACCAAGAGACCCAGTACTTC.

CDR3 DNA sequence: TGTGCCAGCAGCAGTAGCGGGGGGCGATACGAGCAGTACTTC. Its translation is CASSSSGGRYEQYF. The chain combines TRBV16 with TRBJ2-7, with TRBD2 matching 10 bases. CDR3 length: 14 amino acids. CDR1 is KGHSY, CDR2 FQNENV, per germline. J was trimmed by 4 bases and V by 5 bases; bases with no gene match: 5.

CDR3 amino acids: CASSLPRRTSGANPNTGELFF. The DNA for the CDR3 is TGCGCCAGCAGCTTGCCCCGTAGGACTAGCGGGGCGAACCCGAACACCGGGGAGCTGTTTTTT. The V gene is TRBV5-1, the J gene TRBJ2-2; 12 nucleotides match TRBD2. The V gene's germline CDR1 is SGHRS and CDR2 YFSETQ. The CDR3 contains 21 residues. Trimming removed 1 base from V and 0 bases from J; junction bases left unmatched: 13. The full variable domain, completed using reference TRBV5-1 and TRBJ2-2, is KAGVTQTPRYLIKTRGQQVTLSCSPISGHRSVSWYQQTPGQGLQFLFEYFSETQRNKGNFPGRFSGRQFSNSRSEMNVSTLELGDSALYLCASSLPRRTSGANPNTGELFFGEGSRLTVL.

V gene TRBV5-3 combines with J gene TRBJ1-5; 8 bases match TRBD1. TRBV5-3 is an open reading frame, and its role is uncertain. This CDR3 comprises 15 residues. J gave up 7 bases and V 0 bases, and 6 bases lay outside the gene matches. The CDR3 region has the DNA TGTGCCAGAAGCTTGGGCAGGGGGCGACGACAGCCCCAGCATTTT. It translates to CARSLGRGRRQPQHF.

In its sample, this clone was seen once. The V gene is TRBV5-1, the J gene TRBJ1-1, with TRBD1 identical over 7 bases. The V segment lost 4 bases and the J segment 7 bases; nucleotides outside the gene matches: 13. The germline V gene has CDR1 SGHRS and CDR2 YFSETQ. This CDR3 has 15 amino acids. CDR3 sequence: CASSPGQVLDHEAFF. The CDR3 DNA follows: TGCGCCAGCAGCCCCGGACAGGTTTTAGATCATGAAGCTTTCTTT.

The V and J genes are TRBV5-6 and TRBJ1-6; TRBD1 might be the D (5 bases). Per germline, CDR1 SGHDT and CDR2 YYEEEE. Trimming cost V 2 bases and J 6 bases, with 12 bases left between them. The CDR3 covers 15 residues. The CDR3 DNA reads TGTGCCAGCAGCTTATATGACAGAAGTAATTCACCCCTCCACTTT. Protein: CASSLYDRSNSPLHF.

The DNA of the CDR3 is TGTGCCAGCAGTTACTACGGGGGGAGAGGGGAGACCCAGTACTTC. As protein: CASSYYGGRGETQYF. The V gene is TRBV6-5, the J gene TRBJ2-5, with 7 positions matching TRBD2. J was trimmed by 5 bases and V by 1 base; bases with no gene match: 7. The CDR3 is made up of 15 amino acids. In germline, CDR1 is MNHEY, CDR2 SVGAGI.

The chain couples TRBV5-1 to TRBJ2-2; perhaps TRBD1 as D (5 bases). CDR3 length: 16 amino acids. The V end lost 2 bases, the J end lost 5 bases, and 16 bases lay between the germline ends. CDR1 and CDR2 (germline): SGHRS, YFSETQ. This chain's CDR3 is CASSFSGQGATGELFF. CDR3 bases: TGCGCCAGCAGCTTCTCCGGGCAGGGTGCAACCGGGGAGCTGTTTTTT.

The chain is built from TRBV19 and TRBJ1-4; D possibly corresponds to TRBD1 (5 bases). The germline gives CDR1 LNHDA, CDR2 SQIVND (reference sequence). V lost 3 bases and J lost 7, with 12 bases in between. CDR3 length equals 14 residues. The CDR3 DNA reads TGTGCCAGTAGTATCCAGGGCTTTAGTGAAAAACTGTTTTTT. This codes for CASSIQGFSEKLFF.

The gene calls are TRBV18 and TRBJ2-2; D uncertain. This CDR3 is built from 13 residues. Germline V gene data show CDR1 as KGHSH and CDR2 as LQKENI. The ends were cut back, 5 bases at V and 6 bases at J, with 10 bases in the middle. The chain's CDR3 is CASSTYSAGELFF. Here the CDR3 DNA reads TGTGCCAGCTCAACTTATAGTGCCGGGGAGCTGTTTTTT.